The text below deals with one T cell receptor (beta chain). Its antigen is unknown. This sample was taken from a study of cytomegalovirus exposure and HLA in healthy donors. This CDR3 has 15 residues. Germline CDR1 reads SGHNT; CDR2 reads YYREEE (reference sequence). The V gene end was trimmed by 5 bases and the J gene end by 1 base; junction bases not matched to a gene: 5. 13 Jbeta primers and 60 Vbeta primers were used for the PCR. The data were produced by immunoSEQ multiplex PCR, yet TCRdb's version contains in-frame clones alone and is incomplete. The profile shows over 150,000 clones, approximately 75% of them singletons. Study results and limitations: Confirmation was obtained in vitro that a few CMV-associated chains are specific for CMV antigens. In a later analysis, specific HLA alleles were associated with approximately 17,000 TCR beta sequences at a 0.05 false discovery rate.

Nominal health characterized the donors when sampled, though unrecorded immune exposures were likely. The TCR was taken from a man between 25 and 39 years old in good health and CMV-seropositive. The sample comprised PBMCs. The chain uses TRBV5-4 and TRBJ1-5; 8 positions agree with TRBD1. The CDR3 spells CASSDQGASNQPQHF. For the CDR3, the DNA is TGTGCCAGCAGTGACCAGGGGGCAAGCAATCAGCCCCAGCATTTT.